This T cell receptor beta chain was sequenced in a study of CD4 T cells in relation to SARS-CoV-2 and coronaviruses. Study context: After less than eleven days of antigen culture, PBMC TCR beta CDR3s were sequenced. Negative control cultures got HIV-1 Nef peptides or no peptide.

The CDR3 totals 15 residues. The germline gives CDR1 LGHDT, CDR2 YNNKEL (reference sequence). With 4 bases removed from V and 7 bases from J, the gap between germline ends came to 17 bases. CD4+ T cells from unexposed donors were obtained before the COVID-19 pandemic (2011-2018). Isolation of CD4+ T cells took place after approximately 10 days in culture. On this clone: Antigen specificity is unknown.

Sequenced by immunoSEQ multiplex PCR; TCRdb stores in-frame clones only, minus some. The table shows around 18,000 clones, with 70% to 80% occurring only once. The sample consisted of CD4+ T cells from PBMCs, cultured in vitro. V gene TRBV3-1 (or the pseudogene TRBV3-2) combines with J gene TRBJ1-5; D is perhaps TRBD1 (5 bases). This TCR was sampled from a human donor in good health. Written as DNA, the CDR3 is TGTGCCAGCAGCCCTGGGGGGGAAGGCTGGCAGCCCCAGCATTTT. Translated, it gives CASSPGGEGWQPQHF.